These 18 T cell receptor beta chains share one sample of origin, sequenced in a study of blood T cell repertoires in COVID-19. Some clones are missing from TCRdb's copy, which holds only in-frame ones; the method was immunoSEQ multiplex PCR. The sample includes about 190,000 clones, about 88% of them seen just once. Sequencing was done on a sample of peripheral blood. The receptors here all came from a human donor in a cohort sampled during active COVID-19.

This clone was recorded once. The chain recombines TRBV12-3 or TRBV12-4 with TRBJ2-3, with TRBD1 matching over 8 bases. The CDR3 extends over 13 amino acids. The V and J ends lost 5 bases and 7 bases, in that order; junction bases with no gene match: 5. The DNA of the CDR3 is TGTGCCAGCAGTCTAACAGGGGGAAATACGCAGTATTTT. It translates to CASSLTGGNTQYF.

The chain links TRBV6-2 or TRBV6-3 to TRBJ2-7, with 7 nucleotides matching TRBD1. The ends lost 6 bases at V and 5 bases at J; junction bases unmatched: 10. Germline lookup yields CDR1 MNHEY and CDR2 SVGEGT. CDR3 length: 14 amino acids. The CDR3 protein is CASSLGTEGNEQYF. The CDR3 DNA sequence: TGTGCCAGCAGCCTCGGGACAGAGGGGAACGAGCAGTACTTC.

The chain's CDR3 is CASSSRRSSGTEAFF. In DNA, the CDR3 is TGCGCCAGCAGCTCCCGGCGGAGCAGTGGCACTGAAGCTTTCTTT. The V gene is TRBV5-1, the J gene TRBJ1-1, with unresolved D. The V gene's germline CDR1 is SGHRS and CDR2 YFSETQ. V was trimmed by 3 bases and J by 4 bases, leaving 16 bases between them. The CDR3 consists of 15 residues.

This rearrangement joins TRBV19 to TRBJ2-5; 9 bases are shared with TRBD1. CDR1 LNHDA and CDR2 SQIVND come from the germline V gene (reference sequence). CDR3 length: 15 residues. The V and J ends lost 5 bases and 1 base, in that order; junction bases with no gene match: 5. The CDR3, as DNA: TGTGCCAGTAGTCGCGGACAGGGGCTCCAAGAGACCCAGTACTTC. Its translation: CASSRGQGLQETQYF.

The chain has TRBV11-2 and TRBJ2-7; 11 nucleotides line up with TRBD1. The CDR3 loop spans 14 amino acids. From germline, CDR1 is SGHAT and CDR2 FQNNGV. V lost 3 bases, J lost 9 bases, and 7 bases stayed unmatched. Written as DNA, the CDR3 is TGTGCCAGCAGCTTCCCCGGGACAGGGGGGGGGCAGTACTTC. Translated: CASSFPGTGGGQYF. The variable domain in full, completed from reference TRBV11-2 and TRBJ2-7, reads EAGVAQSPRYKIIEKRQSVAFWCNPISGHATLYWYQQILGQGPKLLIQFQNNGVVDDSQLPKDRFSAERLKGVDSTLKIQPAKLEDSAVYLCASSFPGTGGGQYFGPGTRLTVT.

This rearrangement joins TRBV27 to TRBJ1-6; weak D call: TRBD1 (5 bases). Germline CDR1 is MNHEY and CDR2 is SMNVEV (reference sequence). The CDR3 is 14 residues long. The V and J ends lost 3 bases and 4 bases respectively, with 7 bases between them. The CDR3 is CASSFDSYNSPLHF. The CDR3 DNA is TGTGCCAGCAGTTTTGACAGTTATAATTCACCCCTCCACTTT.

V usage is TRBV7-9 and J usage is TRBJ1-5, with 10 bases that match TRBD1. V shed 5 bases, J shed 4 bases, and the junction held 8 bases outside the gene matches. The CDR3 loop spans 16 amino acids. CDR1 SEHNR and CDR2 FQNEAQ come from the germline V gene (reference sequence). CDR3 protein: CASSHRVDRGNQPQHF. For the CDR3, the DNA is TGTGCCAGCAGCCACCGGGTGGACAGGGGGAATCAGCCCCAGCATTTT.

This CDR3 reads CASSPVGTLYGYTF. The CDR3 bases are TGTGCCAGCTCACCAGTGGGGACTCTCTATGGCTACACCTTC. J is TRBJ1-2 and V is TRBV18; possibly TRBD1 for D (5 bases). CDR1 is KGHSH, CDR2 LQKENI, per germline. The V end lost 2 bases, the J end lost 4 bases, and 11 bases lay between the germline ends. The CDR3 length is 14 residues. Variable domain in full (rest from reference TRBV18 and TRBJ1-2): NAGVMQNPRHLVRRRGQEARLRCSPMKGHSHVYWYRQLPEEGLKFMVYLQKENIIDESGMPKERFSAEFPKEGPSILRIQQVVRGDSAAYFCASSPVGTLYGYTFGSGTRLTVV.

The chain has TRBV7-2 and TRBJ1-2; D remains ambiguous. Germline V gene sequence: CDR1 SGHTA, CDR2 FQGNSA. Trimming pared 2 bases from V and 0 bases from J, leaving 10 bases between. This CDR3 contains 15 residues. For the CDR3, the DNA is TGTGCCAGCAGCTTAATTGTCTCGGCTAACTATGGCTACACCTTC. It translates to CASSLIVSANYGYTF.

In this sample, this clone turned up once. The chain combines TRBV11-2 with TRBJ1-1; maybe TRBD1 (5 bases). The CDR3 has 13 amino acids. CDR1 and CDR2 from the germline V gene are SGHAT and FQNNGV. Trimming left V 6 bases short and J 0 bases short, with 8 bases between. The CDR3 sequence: CASSLQVNTEAFF. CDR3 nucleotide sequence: TGTGCCAGCAGTTTACAGGTGAACACTGAAGCTTTCTTT. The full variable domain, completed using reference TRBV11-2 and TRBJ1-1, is EAGVAQSPRYKIIEKRQSVAFWCNPISGHATLYWYQQILGQGPKLLIQFQNNGVVDDSQLPKDRFSAERLKGVDSTLKIQPAKLEDSAVYLCASSLQVNTEAFFGQGTRLTVV.

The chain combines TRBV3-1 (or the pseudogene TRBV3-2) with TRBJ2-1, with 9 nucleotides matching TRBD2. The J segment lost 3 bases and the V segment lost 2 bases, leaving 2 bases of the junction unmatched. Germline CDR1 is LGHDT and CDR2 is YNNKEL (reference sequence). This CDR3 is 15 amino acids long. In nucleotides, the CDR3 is TGTGCCAGCAGCCAACTAGCGGGACACTACAATGAGCAGTTCTTC. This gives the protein CASSQLAGHYNEQFF.

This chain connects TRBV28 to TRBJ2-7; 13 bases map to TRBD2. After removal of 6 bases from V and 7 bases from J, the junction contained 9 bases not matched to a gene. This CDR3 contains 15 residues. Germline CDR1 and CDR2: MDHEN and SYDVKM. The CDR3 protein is CASSLLAGGSGEQYF. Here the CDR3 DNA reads TGTGCCAGCAGCTTACTAGCGGGAGGGTCGGGGGAGCAGTACTTC. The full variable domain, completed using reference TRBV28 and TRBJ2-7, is DVKVTQSSRYLVKRTGEKVFLECVQDMDHENMFWYRQDPGLGLRLIYFSYDVKMKEKGDIPEGYSVSREKKERFSLILESASTNQTSMYLCASSLLAGGSGEQYFGPGTRLTVT.

This CDR3 is CASSLVQGNTGELFF. DNA for the CDR3: TGTGCCAGCAGTTTAGTACAGGGGAACACCGGGGAGCTGTTTTTT. The chain couples TRBV27 to TRBJ2-2; D possibly corresponds to TRBD1 (6 bases). This CDR3 region has 15 residues. Deletions cut 2 bases from V and 1 base from J, with 8 bases between. Germline V gives CDR1 MNHEY, CDR2 SMNVEV (reference sequence).

CDR3 region: CASSQETGGGETQYF. The CDR3 coding sequence is TGTGCCAGCAGCCAAGAGACAGGGGGGGGTGAGACCCAGTACTTC. The chain has TRBV4-2 and TRBJ2-5; 9 nucleotides align to TRBD1. Germline trimming cut 0 bases from V and 5 bases from J; bases unmatched to any gene: 4. Germline V gene lookup returns CDR1 LGHNA and CDR2 YNFKEQ. The CDR3 consists of 15 residues.

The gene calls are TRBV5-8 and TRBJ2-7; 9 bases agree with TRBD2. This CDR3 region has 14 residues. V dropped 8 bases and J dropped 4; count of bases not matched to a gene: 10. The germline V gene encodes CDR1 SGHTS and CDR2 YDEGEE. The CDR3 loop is CASLPGLAVYEQYF. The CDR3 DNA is TGTGCCAGTCTACCGGGACTAGCTGTGTACGAGCAGTACTTC.

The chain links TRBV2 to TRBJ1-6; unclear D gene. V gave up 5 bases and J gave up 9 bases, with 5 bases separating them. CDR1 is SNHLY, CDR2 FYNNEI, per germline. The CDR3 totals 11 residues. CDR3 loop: CASSLISPLHF. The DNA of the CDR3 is TGTGCCAGCAGTCTAATTTCACCCCTCCACTTT.

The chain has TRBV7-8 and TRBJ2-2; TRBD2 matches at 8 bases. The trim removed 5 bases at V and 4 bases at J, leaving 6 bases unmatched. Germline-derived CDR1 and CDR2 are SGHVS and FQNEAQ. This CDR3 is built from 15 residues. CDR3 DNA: TGTGCCAGCAGCCGTCCGGGACTAGGCACCGGGGAGCTGTTTTTT. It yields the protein CASSRPGLGTGELFF.

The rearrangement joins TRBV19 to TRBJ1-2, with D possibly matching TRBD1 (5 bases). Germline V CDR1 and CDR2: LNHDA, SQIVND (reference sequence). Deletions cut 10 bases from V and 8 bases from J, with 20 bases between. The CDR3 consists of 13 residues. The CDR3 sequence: CATDPRGDGGYTF. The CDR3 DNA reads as TGTGCCACCGATCCTCGGGGGGACGGGGGCTACACCTTC.